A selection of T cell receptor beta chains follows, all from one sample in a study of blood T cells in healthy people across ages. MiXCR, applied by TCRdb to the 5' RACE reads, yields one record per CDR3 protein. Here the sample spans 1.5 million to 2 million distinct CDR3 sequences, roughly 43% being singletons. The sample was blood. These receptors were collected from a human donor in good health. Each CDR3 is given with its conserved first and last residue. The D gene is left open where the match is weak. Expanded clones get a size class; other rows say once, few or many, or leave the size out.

CDR3 DNA: TGTGCCAGCCATCGGTACGGCACTGAAGCTTTCTTT
CDR3 protein: CASHRYGTEAFF
clone size: few
J gene: TRBJ1-1
V gene: TRBV6-5
D gene: .

CDR3 DNA: TGCAGCGTTGGGGCTAGCGGGGCGTACCAAGAGACCCAGTACTTC
CDR3 protein: CSVGASGAYQETQYF
clone size: .
J gene: TRBJ2-5
V gene: TRBV29-1
D gene: TRBD2

CDR3 DNA: TGCAGTGCTAGAGATGATACCAGGTATAGCAATCAGCCCCAGCATTTT
CDR3 protein: CSARDDTRYSNQPQHF
clone size: few
J gene: TRBJ1-5
V gene: TRBV20-1
D gene: .

CDR3 DNA: TGTGCCAGCTCCTGGAGTGTGGGGTCCTACTCCTACGAGCAGTACTTC
CDR3 protein: CASSWSVGSYSYEQYF
clone size: few
J gene: TRBJ2-7
V gene: TRBV27
D gene: .

CDR3 DNA: TGTGCCTGGAGTGTCAGTATGGGGAGATTTTATGGCTACACCTTC
CDR3 protein: CAWSVSMGRFYGYTF
clone size: .
J gene: TRBJ1-2
V gene: TRBV30
D gene: .

CDR3 DNA: TGTGCCAGCAGCCCCTGGGGAATACAGGACCCTGGGAAGCAGCCCCAGCATTTT
CDR3 protein: CASSPWGIQDPGKQPQHF
clone size: few
J gene: TRBJ1-5
V gene: TRBV7-9
D gene: .

CDR3 DNA: TGTGCCAGCTCAGACAGCGGTGGAAGCGGCTACACCTTC
CDR3 protein: CASSDSGGSGYTF
clone size: .
J gene: TRBJ1-2
V gene: TRBV18
D gene: .

CDR3 DNA: TGTGCCAGCAGCGTAGCATCCGGCGCGGATACGCAGTATTTT
CDR3 protein: CASSVASGADTQYF
clone size: .
J gene: TRBJ2-3
V gene: TRBV9
D gene: .

CDR3 DNA: TGTGCCAGCAGTCTCGGGACATTCGAGACCATATATTTT
CDR3 protein: CASSLGTFETIYF
clone size: .
J gene: TRBJ1-3
V gene: TRBV12-3/TRBV12-4
D gene: .

CDR3 DNA: TGCGCCAGCAGCATCTCGTCGGGACAGGGTTTTGGAAATACGCAGTATTTT
CDR3 protein: CASSISSGQGFGNTQYF
clone size: few
J gene: TRBJ2-3
V gene: TRBV5-1
D gene: TRBD1

CDR3 DNA: TGCGCCAGCAGCTTGGCTTTGGGGACAGGGACGGATGAGCAGTTCTTC
CDR3 protein: CASSLALGTGTDEQFF
clone size: few
J gene: TRBJ2-1
V gene: TRBV5-1
D gene: TRBD1

CDR3 DNA: TGTGCCAGCAGCGCGGGACAGAGAAATTCACCCCTCCACTTT
CDR3 protein: CASSAGQRNSPLHF
clone size: .
J gene: TRBJ1-6
V gene: TRBV9
D gene: TRBD1

CDR3 DNA: TGTGCCACCAGGGACGGGCCGATGGAAACGCAGTATTTT
CDR3 protein: CATRDGPMETQYF
clone size: .
J gene: TRBJ2-3
V gene: TRBV24-1
D gene: .

CDR3 DNA: TGTGCCAGCAGTGAACAGGAGGGAAGCGAGCAGTACTTC
CDR3 protein: CASSEQEGSEQYF
clone size: .
J gene: TRBJ2-7
V gene: TRBV6-1
D gene: .

CDR3 DNA: TGCGCCAGCAGCCAACATCACCGCCTGAGGAGCGAGCAGTACTTC
CDR3 protein: CASSQHHRLRSEQYF
clone size: .
J gene: TRBJ2-7
V gene: TRBV4-3
D gene: .

CDR3 DNA: TGCGCCAGCAGCCAAGTATCTCACCGATCCTATGGCTACACCTTC
CDR3 protein: CASSQVSHRSYGYTF
clone size: few
J gene: TRBJ1-2
V gene: TRBV4-3
D gene: .

CDR3 DNA: TGTGCCACCAGCAGAGGACAGTATACCTACAATGAGCAGTTCTTC
CDR3 protein: CATSRGQYTYNEQFF
clone size: .
J gene: TRBJ2-1
V gene: TRBV15
D gene: .

CDR3 DNA: TGTGCCAGCAGTCGGATGGGGAGGGATGGCCACACCTTC
CDR3 protein: CASSRMGRDGHTF
clone size: .
J gene: TRBJ1-2
V gene: TRBV6-5
D gene: .

CDR3 DNA: TGTGCCAGCAGCGCGACCCAAGGGGGGCTTACTGGAAACACCATATATTTT
CDR3 protein: CASSATQGGLTGNTIYF
clone size: .
J gene: TRBJ1-3
V gene: TRBV9
D gene: .

CDR3 DNA: TGTGCCAGCAGCCAGAGACACCTTAATAATTCACCCCTCCACTTT
CDR3 protein: CASSQRHLNNSPLHF
clone size: .
J gene: TRBJ1-6
V gene: TRBV7-2
D gene: .

CDR3 DNA: TGCAGTGCTGGATTTTGGGGTGGCTACACCTTC
CDR3 protein: CSAGFWGGYTF
clone size: few
J gene: TRBJ1-2
V gene: TRBV20-1
D gene: .